The 4 T cell receptor beta chains below all came from one sample that was sequenced in a study of blood T cell repertoires in COVID-19 (dated by TCRdb to 2018 to 2021). The protocol used for the library was the immunoSEQ multiplex PCR assay. TCRdb provides this immuneACCESS table in a form limited to in-frame rearrangements. Some clones are lacking; in checked studies, under half of them reflect an unresolved V gene, and why the rest are absent is not known. This sample has hundreds of thousands of clones in its table, and 85% to 90% of those were observed once. The ten largest clonotypes hold about 6% of the sample. The sequenced material came from peripheral blood. The receptors were sampled from a woman between 45 and 65 years old with COVID-19, enrolled during active disease.

V usage is TRBV4-1 and J usage is TRBJ1-6, with D perhaps matching TRBD1 (5 bases). The V gene lost 2 bases and the J gene lost 6 bases, with 14 bases spanning the gap. This CDR3 region has 16 residues. CDR1 and CDR2 (germline): MGHRA, YSYEKL. The CDR3 reads CASSQPRDGTNSPLHF. The CDR3 region has the DNA TGCGCCAGCAGCCAACCGCGGGACGGTACTAATTCACCCCTCCACTTT.

This sequence joins TRBV27 and TRBJ1-2; TRBD1 might be the D (6 bases). CDR3 length: 15 residues. In germline, CDR1 is MNHEY, CDR2 SMNVEV (reference sequence). The V end was cut by 8 bases, the J end by 1 base, with 17 bases between. This CDR3 is CASGQLGQFNYGYTF. Written as DNA, the CDR3 is TGTGCCAGCGGACAGCTCGGACAGTTTAACTATGGCTACACCTTC.

The rearrangement uses TRBV19 and TRBJ2-7, with D possibly being TRBD1 (5 bases). The CDR3 is made up of 14 amino acids. Germline CDR1 reads LNHDA; CDR2 reads SQIVND (reference sequence). Trimming took 3 bases from V and 0 from J, leaving 9 bases between them. The CDR3 reads CASSISGHSYEQYF. DNA for the CDR3: TGTGCCAGTAGTATTTCAGGACACTCCTACGAGCAGTACTTC.

V is TRBV5-1 and J is TRBJ1-3; D not certain. The CDR3 loop spans 15 amino acids. V shed 1 base and J shed 1 base, with 9 bases lying between them. Germline-derived CDR1 and CDR2 are SGHRS and YFSETQ. This CDR3 reads CASSLLGPSGNTIYF. The CDR3 DNA sequence: TGCGCCAGCAGCTTGCTGGGCCCATCTGGAAACACCATATATTTT.